This T cell receptor beta chain was sequenced for a study of shared clonotypes between healthy human individuals. Each subset's genomic DNA was split evenly across several immunoSEQ plates. TCRdb keeps only in-frame clones here, not all; method: immunoSEQ multiplex PCR. The sample lists 400,000 to 550,000 clones, around 80% seen once, with roughly 12% in the top ten. HIV-negative, healthy adults without recent acute infections or vaccinations were the donors. In unsorted samples, genomic DNA was obtained using 75 million to 90 million PBMCs. V lost 3 bases and J 11 bases, leaving 20 bases between the germline ends. Germline loops: CDR1 LNHDA, CDR2 SQIVND (reference sequence). CDR3 length: 15 amino acids.

The J gene is TRBJ2-1, the V gene TRBV19; weak D call: TRBD2 (6 bases). The sequenced sample consisted of PBMCs. The source is a woman between 35 and 50 years old in good health. Some clones in this sample may be carry-over from other donors' samples. The CDR3 region has the DNA TGTGCCAGTAGTATGGTGGGGGGACCAAGTCTGAAGCAGTTCTTC. Translating gives CASSMVGGPSLKQFF.